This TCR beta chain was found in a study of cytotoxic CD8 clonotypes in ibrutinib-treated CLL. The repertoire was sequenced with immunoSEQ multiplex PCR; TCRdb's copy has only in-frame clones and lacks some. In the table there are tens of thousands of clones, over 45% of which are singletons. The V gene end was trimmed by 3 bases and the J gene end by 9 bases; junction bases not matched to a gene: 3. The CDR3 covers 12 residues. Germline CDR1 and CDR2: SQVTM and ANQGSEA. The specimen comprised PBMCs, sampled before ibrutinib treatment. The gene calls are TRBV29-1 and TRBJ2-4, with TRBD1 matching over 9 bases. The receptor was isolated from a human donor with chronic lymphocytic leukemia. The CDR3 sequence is CSVEGQGGIQYF. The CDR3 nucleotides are TGCAGCGTTGAGGGACAGGGCGGCATTCAGTACTTC.